This T cell receptor beta chain was obtained from a study of CD8 T cells in Susac syndrome. The V and J ends lost 1 base and 3 bases respectively, with 10 bases between them. Per germline, CDR1 SGHTA and CDR2 FQGTGA. The CDR3 covers 14 residues. Sequencing of TCR beta was performed on blood CD8+ and CD4+ T cells. TEMRA cells were FACS-enriched and CD8+ and CD4+ T cells negatively isolated. Random hexamers were used to reverse transcribe 0.5 to 1 ug of RNA. Amplification of TCR beta CDR3 spanned 54 Vbeta and 13 Jbeta via immunoSEQ multiplex PCR. MiXCR, applied by TCRdb to the immunoSEQ multiplex PCR reads, yields one record per CDR3 protein. The data contain 180,000 or so distinct CDR3 sequences, 90% to 96% of them seen just once; the ten biggest clones take up approximately 0.1%.

The sequence was collected from a human donor with multiple sclerosis. Sequences were obtained from CD4+ T cells from PBMCs. The gene calls are TRBV7-3 and TRBJ2-7; D not certain. CDR3 sequence: CASSLIPTNYEQYF. The CDR3 coding sequence is TGTGCCAGCAGCTTAATCCCAACTAACTACGAGCAGTACTTC.